This TCR beta chain was observed in a study of blood T cell repertoires in COVID-19. Sequencing was performed with immunoSEQ multiplex PCR; in TCRdb, only in-frame clones are kept and a portion is missing. This sample has 96,000 or so clones, with approximately 90% found just once. The CDR3 covers 13 residues. Germline loops: CDR1 SGHNT, CDR2 YENEEA. Trimming stripped 2 bases from V and 6 bases from J, with 9 bases between. The chain is built from TRBV11-3 and TRBJ2-3; D remains unclear. Sample: peripheral blood. The receptor comes from a man aged 55 to 70 with acute or convalescent COVID-19. CDR3 residues: CASSLQAPDTQYF. The CDR3 nucleotides read TGTGCCAGCAGCTTACAGGCCCCCGATACGCAGTATTTT.